These 14 T cell receptor beta chains originate from one sample sequenced in a study of T cells in tumors after PD-1 blockade. Libraries were prepared by immunoSEQ multiplex PCR; TCRdb keeps only in-frame clonotypes and omits some of them. The table lists fewer than 35,000 clones, more than 70% of them singletons. The sample consisted of PBMCs, taken before anti-PD-1 treatment. The source of these receptors is a human donor with basal cell carcinoma.

V is TRBV9 and J is TRBJ2-1, with TRBD2 matching over 8 bases. The V gene's germline CDR1 is SGDLS and CDR2 YYNGEE. The J segment lost 7 bases and the V segment lost 4 bases, leaving 10 bases of the junction unmatched. This CDR3 contains 15 residues. The CDR3 loop is CASSPRGGPGNEQFF. The CDR3 nucleotides read TGTGCCAGCAGCCCTCGGGGGGGGCCTGGTAATGAGCAGTTCTTC.

The DNA of the CDR3 is TGTGCCAGCAGTTTAGGGAAACACAATGAGCAGTTCTTC. Translating gives CASSLGKHNEQFF. The chain links TRBV12-3 or TRBV12-4 to TRBJ2-1; D gene ambiguous. Trimming took 1 base from V and 5 from J, leaving 6 bases between them. The CDR3 spans 13 residues.

The chain carries TRBV19 and TRBJ1-3; 7 bases are a match to TRBD1. Per the germline V gene, CDR1 is LNHDA and CDR2 is SQIVND (reference sequence). Germline trimming cut 5 bases from V and 9 bases from J; bases unmatched to any gene: 16. This CDR3 spans 16 amino acids. This CDR3 reads CASSAQGNGLVSTIYF. CDR3 nucleotides: TGTGCCAGTAGTGCACAGGGGAATGGTTTGGTTAGCACCATATATTTT.

J is TRBJ2-7 and V is TRBV9; D gene uncertain. Germline CDR1 and CDR2: SGDLS and YYNGEE. CDR3 length equals 14 residues. The germline V and J ends were trimmed by 4 bases and 6 bases, with 17 bases remaining between them. Here the CDR3 DNA reads TGTGCCAGCAGCCCGTCTCAGGTGGGAATCGAGCAGTACTTC. As protein: CASSPSQVGIEQYF.

This clone was observed a few times. The chain employs TRBV6-5 and TRBJ2-5; a possible D gene is TRBD2 (5 bases). Looked up from germline, CDR1 is MNHEY and CDR2 is SVGAGI. The V end was cut by 6 bases, the J end by 1 base, with 9 bases between. The CDR3 runs to 13 residues. The CDR3 nucleotides read TGTGCCAGCAGCTACGGACTCCAAGAGACCCAGTACTTC. The encoded protein is CASSYGLQETQYF.

As DNA, the CDR3 is TGTGCCAGCAGCGTAGGGAAGCGATTCCTTAGCAATCAGCCCCAGCATTTT. This encodes CASSVGKRFLSNQPQHF. J is TRBJ1-5 and V is TRBV9; unclear D gene. Germline V gene sequence: CDR1 SGDLS, CDR2 YYNGEE. The CDR3 sequence is 17 residues long. Between the trimmed V and J ends, which lost 0 bases and 0 bases, there was a span of 13 bases.

The chain joins TRBV12-5 to TRBJ1-1, with D maybe TRBD1 (5 bases). The CDR3 has 14 amino acids. V was trimmed by 2 bases and J by 1 base, leaving 8 bases between them. From germline, CDR1 is LGHNT and CDR2 FRNRAP. In DNA form, the CDR3 reads TGTGCTAGTGGTTTGCTCCAGGGGAACACTGAAGCTTTCTTT. Protein: CASGLLQGNTEAFF.

The chain recombines TRBV6-5 with TRBJ2-2; TRBD1 or TRBD2 may be the D gene (5 bases each). Germline lookup yields CDR1 MNHEY and CDR2 SVGAGI. This CDR3 region has 15 residues. Trimming pared 6 bases from V and 4 bases from J, leaving 15 bases between. This CDR3 is CASSAGTRRTGELFF. The CDR3 DNA sequence: TGTGCCAGCAGCGCCGGGACCCGGCGCACCGGGGAGCTGTTTTTT.

V gene TRBV19 combines with J gene TRBJ2-7; 9 nucleotides line up with TRBD1. Germline CDR1 reads LNHDA; CDR2 reads SQIVND (reference sequence). J lost 4 bases, V lost 4 bases, and 8 bases had no gene match. CDR3 length equals 15 residues. The CDR3 DNA follows: TGTGCCAGTAGTAACCTCGGGGACAGGGCTTACGAGCAGTACTTC. It yields the protein CASSNLGDRAYEQYF.

This clone was seen more than once but under ten times. The chain carries TRBV6-2 or TRBV6-3 and TRBJ2-3; D gene uncertain. CDR1 is MNHEY and CDR2 is SVGEGT in the germline V gene. The CDR3 runs to 12 residues. Trimming pared 5 bases from V and 9 bases from J, leaving 12 bases between. The CDR3 reads CASSNSPGTQYF. The CDR3 DNA is TGTGCCAGCAGTAACAGCCCAGGAACGCAGTATTTT.

The rearrangement links TRBV30 to TRBJ1-1; D is ambiguous. CDR1 and CDR2 from the germline V gene are GTSNPN and SVGIG (reference sequence). The CDR3 sequence is 11 residues long. V was trimmed by 7 bases and J by 2 bases, leaving 8 bases between them. CDR3 sequence reads: CAFERNTEAFF. Written as DNA, the CDR3 is TGTGCCTTTGAGAGAAACACTGAAGCTTTCTTT.

This clone was seen more than once but under ten times. The rearrangement links TRBV3-1 (or the pseudogene TRBV3-2) to TRBJ1-1; no firm D call. V was pared by 4 bases and J by 1 base, with 10 bases between. Germline CDR1 LGHDT, CDR2 YNNKEL (reference sequence). The CDR3 has 14 amino acids. CDR3 in amino acids: CASSPTDRNTEAFF. CDR3 nucleotide sequence: TGTGCCAGCAGCCCTACGGACCGGAACACTGAAGCTTTCTTT.

This chain links TRBV3-1 (or the pseudogene TRBV3-2) with TRBJ2-7; 7 bases line up with TRBD2. The CDR3 has 12 residues. After removal of 1 base from V and 6 bases from J, the junction contained 0 bases not matched to a gene. From germline, CDR1 is LGHDT and CDR2 YNNKEL (reference sequence). For the CDR3, the DNA is TGTGCCAGCAGCCAAGCGGGGGGCGAGCAGTACTTC. Protein product: CASSQAGGEQYF.

DNA of the CDR3: TGTGCCAGCAGCCAGAGAGGGGACAATGAGCAGTTCTTC. Residues: CASSQRGDNEQFF. The V and J genes are TRBV4-2 and TRBJ2-1; possibly TRBD1 or TRBD2 for D (5 bases each). Trimming took off 3 bases at V and 5 bases at J, with 8 bases between the two ends. CDR1 LGHNA and CDR2 YNFKEQ come from the germline V gene. This CDR3 region has 13 residues.